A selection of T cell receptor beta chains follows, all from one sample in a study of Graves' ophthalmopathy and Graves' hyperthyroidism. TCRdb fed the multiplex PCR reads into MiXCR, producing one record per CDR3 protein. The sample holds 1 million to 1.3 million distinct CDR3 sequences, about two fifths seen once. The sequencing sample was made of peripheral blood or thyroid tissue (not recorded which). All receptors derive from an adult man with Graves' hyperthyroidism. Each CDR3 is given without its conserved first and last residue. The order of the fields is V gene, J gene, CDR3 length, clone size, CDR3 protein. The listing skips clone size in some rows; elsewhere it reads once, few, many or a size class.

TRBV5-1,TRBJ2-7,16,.,ASSLRGGGQGFSYEQY
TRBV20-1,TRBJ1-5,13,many,SARRTGDSNQPQH
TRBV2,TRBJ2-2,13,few,ASSYVIGGTGELF
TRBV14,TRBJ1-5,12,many,ASSHQGAGQPQH
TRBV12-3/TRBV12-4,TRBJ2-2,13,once,ASSLDQGTTGELF
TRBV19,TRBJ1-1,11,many,ASRGTQNTEAF
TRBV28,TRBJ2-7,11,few,ASSPIRQDRQY
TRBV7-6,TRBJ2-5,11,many,ASSFSLVETQY
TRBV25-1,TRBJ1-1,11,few,ASRLGGSTEAF
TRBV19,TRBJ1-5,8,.,ASGDSYEH
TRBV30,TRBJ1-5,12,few,AWSVHGLSQPQH
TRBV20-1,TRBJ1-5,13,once,SARGGIGFNQPQH
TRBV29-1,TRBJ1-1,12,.,SPPEVRRNTEAF
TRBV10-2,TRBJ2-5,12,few,ASRMAGVAETQY
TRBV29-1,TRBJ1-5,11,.,SIPEGGGQPQH
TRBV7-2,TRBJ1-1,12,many,ASSLTLLDSEAF
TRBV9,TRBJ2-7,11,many,ASSVEGLHEQY
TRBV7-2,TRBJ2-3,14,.,ASRLVAGGGTDTQY
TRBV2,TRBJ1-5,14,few,ASSDLWTGRDQPQH
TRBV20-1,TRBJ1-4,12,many,STRRSGGDEKLF
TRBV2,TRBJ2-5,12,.,AISELLGQETQY
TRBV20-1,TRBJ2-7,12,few,SARTGQGDYEQY
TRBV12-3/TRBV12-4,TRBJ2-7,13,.,ASSQHSGTTYEQY
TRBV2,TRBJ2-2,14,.,ASSERSGGRTGELF
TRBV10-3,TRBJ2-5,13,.,AISDPGTVQETQY
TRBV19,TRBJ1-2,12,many,ASSIVAGTYGYT
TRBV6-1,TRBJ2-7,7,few,AVWGEQY
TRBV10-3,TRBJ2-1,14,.,AISESSNSYYNEQF
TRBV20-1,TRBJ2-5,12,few,SARDYRGPETQY
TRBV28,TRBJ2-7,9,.,ATSGGFEQY
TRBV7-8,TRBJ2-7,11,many,ASSFDSGYEQY
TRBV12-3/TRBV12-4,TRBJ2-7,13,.,ASSHTGTGTYEQY
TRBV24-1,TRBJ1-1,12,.,ATSDATGGGEAF
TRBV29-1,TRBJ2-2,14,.,SGGRTSGGVRGELF
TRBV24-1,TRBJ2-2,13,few,ATSDLIFDTGELF
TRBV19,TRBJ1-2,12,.,ASSIPGGAYGYT
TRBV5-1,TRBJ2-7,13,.,ASSLGGFGAYEQY
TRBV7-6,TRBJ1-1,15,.,ASSLTRGTAIPPEAF
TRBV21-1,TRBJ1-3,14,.,ASSTGWGSYGYTIY
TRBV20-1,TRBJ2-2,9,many,SADITGELF
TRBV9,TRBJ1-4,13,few,ASSSRQGGNEKLF
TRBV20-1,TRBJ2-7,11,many,SAIQGLRYEQY
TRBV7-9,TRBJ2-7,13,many,ASSLSGINSYEQY
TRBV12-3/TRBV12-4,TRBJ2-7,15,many,ASSFGPGAGWANEQY
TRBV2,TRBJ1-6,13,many,ASSEALSFTIPLH
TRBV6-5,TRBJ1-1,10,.,AAGRGDTEAF
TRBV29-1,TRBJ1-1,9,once,SVEGRLEAF